This passage covers 19 T cell receptor beta chains from one sample sequenced in a study of blood T cells in healthy people across ages. A J-beta primer mix and a sample-barcoded 5' primer were used in a second PCR of roughly 7 to 12 cycles. TCRdb independently ran MiXCR on the 5' RACE reads; one entry per CDR3 protein. Altogether about 730,000 distinct CDR3 sequences are present, 35% to 45% being singletons, with the ten largest covering 20% to 25%. Sequencing input: blood. These receptors all come from a woman aged 60-75 years in good health.

V and J are TRBV3-1 and TRBJ2-1; 14 bases agree with TRBD2. This CDR3 contains 16 residues. The V and J ends lost 3 bases and 5 bases, in that order; junction bases with no gene match: 3. CDR1 and CDR2 from the germline V gene are LGHDT and YNNKEL (reference sequence). In DNA form, the CDR3 reads TGTGCCAGCAGCCAGACTAGCGGGGGGGCGAACAATGAGCAGTTCTTC. Protein: CASSQTSGGANNEQFF.

The chain uses TRBV4-2 and TRBJ2-7; 15 nucleotides line up with TRBD2. Trimming took 2 bases from V and 5 from J; bases not matched to a gene: 10. Germline CDR1 is LGHNA and CDR2 is YNFKEQ. The CDR3 sequence is 18 residues long. Here the CDR3 DNA reads TGTGCCAGCAGCCAACGGACTAGCGGGAGGGCCGAGTTCAACGAGCAGTACTTC. Translating it yields CASSQRTSGRAEFNEQYF.

This chain connects TRBV25-1 to TRBJ1-5; D gene ambiguous. V was shortened by 4 bases and J by 4 bases, with 8 bases between the two germline ends. The CDR3 extends over 13 amino acids. Germline loops: CDR1 MGHDK, CDR2 SYGVNS. CDR3 bases: TGTGCCAGCAGTGCCGGGTTTAATCAGCCCCAGCATTTT. Translation: CASSAGFNQPQHF.

This clonotype has a handful of counts. The chain joins TRBV6-6 to TRBJ1-6; 8 bases map to TRBD1. The CDR3 is made up of 15 amino acids. V shed 5 bases, J shed 6 bases, and the junction held 6 bases outside the gene matches. The V gene's germline CDR1 is MNHNY and CDR2 SVGAGI (reference sequence). This CDR3 is CASSPRGQGNSPLHF. DNA of the CDR3: TGTGCCAGCAGTCCCCGTGGACAGGGTAATTCACCCCTCCACTTT.

This rearrangement joins TRBV20-1 to TRBJ1-4; 8 positions agree with TRBD1. Germline CDR1 DFQATT, CDR2 SNEGSKA (reference sequence). With V trimmed by 2 bases and J by 7 bases, 3 bases remained unmatched. The length of the CDR3 is 13 residues. CDR3 in amino acids: CSARWTGREKLFF. CDR3 DNA sequence: TGCAGTGCTAGATGGACAGGGCGTGAAAAACTGTTTTTT.

The V gene is TRBV18, the J gene TRBJ1-1; the match to TRBD1 covers 8 bases. V shed 4 bases, J shed 7 bases, and the junction held 5 bases outside the gene matches. The CDR3 consists of 13 residues. The germline CDR1 and CDR2 sequences are KGHSH and LQKENI. The CDR3 spells CASSQGTGLEAFF. The CDR3 DNA follows: TGTGCCAGCTCACAAGGGACAGGACTTGAAGCTTTCTTT.

On this clonotype: One base away lies a much larger clone, so this may be a sequencing read error. The V and J genes are TRBV28 and TRBJ2-5; D remains ambiguous. The CDR3 length is 11 residues. The germline gives CDR1 MDHEN, CDR2 SYDVKM. CDR3 residues: CASSHQETRYF. CDR3 nucleotides: TGTGCCAGCAGCCACCAAGAGACCCGGTACTTC.

The V and J genes are TRBV7-2 and TRBJ2-7; D tentatively reads TRBD1 or TRBD2 (6 bases each). The V end lost 6 bases, the J end lost 4 bases, and 28 bases lay between the germline ends. The CDR3 contains 18 residues. The germline V gene has CDR1 SGHTA and CDR2 FQGNSA. In DNA, the CDR3 is TGTGCCAGCAGACGGAAGAGCCGGGGACGGGGGCCGACATACGAGCAGTACTTC. Its translation: CASRRKSRGRGPTYEQYF.

V is TRBV20-1 and J is TRBJ2-2, with D perhaps TRBD1 (5 bases). The V gene's germline CDR1 is DFQATT and CDR2 SNEGSKA (reference sequence). The CDR3 runs 13 residues. V was clipped by 4 bases and J by 2 bases, with 8 bases between them. CDR3 in amino acids: CSATDRNTGELFF. The CDR3 nucleotides read TGCAGTGCTACCGACAGAAACACCGGGGAGCTGTTTTTT.

The rearrangement joins TRBV6-5 to TRBJ1-5, with TRBD1 identical over 9 bases. Looked up from germline, CDR1 is MNHEY and CDR2 is SVGAGI. The CDR3 contains 16 residues. J lost 6 bases, V lost 6 bases, and 12 bases had no gene match. This CDR3 is CASRAKKQGAGQPQHF. CDR3 coding DNA: TGTGCCAGCAGGGCCAAAAAACAGGGGGCAGGTCAGCCCCAGCATTTT.

This clonotype was counted ten times or more. The genes are TRBV6-1 and TRBJ1-5, with 10 bases matching TRBD1. The CDR3 consists of 16 residues. The junction had 9 bases not matched to a gene; V was cut back by 8 bases and J by 2 bases. Germline values: CDR1 MNHNS, CDR2 SASEGT. CDR3 DNA: TGTGCCAGCTCCCTAGACGGGACAGGGGGCAATCAGCCCCAGCATTTT. Amino acids: CASSLDGTGGNQPQHF.

This clonotype has just a few counts. The CDR3 spells CSVEERWGEGYTF. CDR3 DNA sequence: TGCAGCGTTGAAGAGAGGTGGGGGGAAGGCTACACCTTC. The chain combines TRBV29-1 with TRBJ1-2; possible D gene TRBD1, 5 bases. Trimming shortened V by 0 bases and J by 8 bases, and 13 bases separated the two germline ends. Looked up from germline, CDR1 is SQVTM and CDR2 is ANQGSEA. The CDR3 runs 13 residues.

The chain links TRBV20-1 to TRBJ1-6, with 9 bases lining up with TRBD1. Germline V gives CDR1 DFQATT, CDR2 SNEGSKA (reference sequence). The CDR3 has 15 residues. Trimming took 3 bases from V and 9 from J; bases not matched to a gene: 9. The CDR3 sequence is CSASSTGTGSSPLHF. Written as DNA, the CDR3 is TGCAGTGCTAGTTCCACCGGGACAGGGAGTTCACCCCTCCACTTT.

This clonotype was observed a handful of times. The genes are TRBV7-2 and TRBJ2-1; 7 positions agree with TRBD1. The CDR3 totals 13 residues. Germline values: CDR1 SGHTA, CDR2 FQGNSA. With 7 bases clipped from V and 15 bases from J, the junction kept 15 bases outside the gene matches. The CDR3 bases are TGTGCCAGCAACCAGGGGGAAATAGCCGGCGGGTTCTTC. Amino acid sequence: CASNQGEIAGGFF.

The chain uses TRBV7-8 and TRBJ1-2, with TRBD1 as a possible D gene (5 bases). Germline V gene data show CDR1 as SGHVS and CDR2 as FQNEAQ. The V end lost 5 bases, the J end lost 6 bases, and 13 bases lay between the germline ends. The CDR3 covers 13 residues. CDR3 loop: CASSPGVVNGYTF. The CDR3 DNA follows: TGTGCCAGCAGCCCGGGGGTGGTGAATGGCTACACCTTC.

The sample holds many counts of this clonotype. V usage is TRBV6-2 or TRBV6-3 and J usage is TRBJ1-1, with 7 bases identical to TRBD1. J was trimmed by 2 bases and V by 6 bases; bases with no gene match: 6. This CDR3 spans 14 amino acids. Germline values: CDR1 MNHEY, CDR2 SVGEGT. The CDR3 sequence: CASSYQGGNTEAFF. The CDR3, as DNA: TGTGCCAGCAGCTACCAGGGGGGAAACACTGAAGCTTTCTTT.

This clonotype has a handful of counts. CDR3 sequence: CASSQDHGAGGQETQYF. Written as DNA, the CDR3 is TGTGCCAGCAGCCAAGATCATGGAGCGGGCGGGCAAGAGACCCAGTACTTC. V gene TRBV3-1 combines with J gene TRBJ2-5, with D possibly matching TRBD2 (6 bases). Trimming left V 0 bases short and J 2 bases short, with 16 bases between. In germline, CDR1 is LGHDT, CDR2 YNNKEL (reference sequence). CDR3 length: 17 residues.

There are a few counts of this clonotype. The CDR3 DNA reads as TGTGCCAGCAGCGCCGCTAGCGGGAGGAGGGGAGATACGCAGTATTTT. Translated, it gives CASSAASGRRGDTQYF. The chain recombines TRBV7-2 with TRBJ2-3; 11 nucleotides line up with TRBD2. Trimming at V came to 5 bases and at J to 5 bases, leaving 9 bases not matched to a gene. CDR1 is SGHTA and CDR2 is FQGNSA in the germline V gene. The CDR3 runs to 16 residues. Drawing the rest from reference TRBV7-2 and TRBJ2-3, the complete variable domain is GAGVSQSPSNKVTEKGKDVELRCDPISGHTALYWYRQSLGQGLEFLIYFQGNSAPDKSGLPSDRFSAERTGGSVSTLTIQRTQQEDSAVYLCASSAASGRRGDTQYFGPGTRLTVL.

This clonotype was detected only a few times. The gene calls are TRBV20-1 and TRBJ2-1; D remains ambiguous. The CDR3 runs to 13 residues. V was clipped by 0 bases and J by 4 bases, with 7 bases between them. Germline V gene sequence: CDR1 DFQATT, CDR2 SNEGSKA (reference sequence). The CDR3, as DNA: TGCAGTGCTAGAGATCAGGTTTACAATGAGCAGTTCTTC. This translates into CSARDQVYNEQFF.